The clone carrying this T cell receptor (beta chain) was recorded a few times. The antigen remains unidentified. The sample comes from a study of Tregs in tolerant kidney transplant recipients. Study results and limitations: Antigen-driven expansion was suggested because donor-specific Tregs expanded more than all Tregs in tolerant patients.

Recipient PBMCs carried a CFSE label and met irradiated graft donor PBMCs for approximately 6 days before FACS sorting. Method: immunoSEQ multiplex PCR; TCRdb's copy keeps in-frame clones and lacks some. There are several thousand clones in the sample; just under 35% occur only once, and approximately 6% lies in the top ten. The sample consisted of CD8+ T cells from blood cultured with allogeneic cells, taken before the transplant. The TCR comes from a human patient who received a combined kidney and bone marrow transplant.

CDR3 sequence: CASSLDRTYEQYF. DNA for the CDR3: TGTGCCAGCAGCTTGGACAGGACCTACGAGCAGTACTTC. The chain couples TRBV5-4 to TRBJ2-7; D perhaps matches TRBD1 (5 bases). Germline CDR1 reads SGHNT; CDR2 reads YYREEE (reference sequence). This CDR3 has 13 residues. V was pared by 0 bases and J by 2 bases, with 6 bases between.